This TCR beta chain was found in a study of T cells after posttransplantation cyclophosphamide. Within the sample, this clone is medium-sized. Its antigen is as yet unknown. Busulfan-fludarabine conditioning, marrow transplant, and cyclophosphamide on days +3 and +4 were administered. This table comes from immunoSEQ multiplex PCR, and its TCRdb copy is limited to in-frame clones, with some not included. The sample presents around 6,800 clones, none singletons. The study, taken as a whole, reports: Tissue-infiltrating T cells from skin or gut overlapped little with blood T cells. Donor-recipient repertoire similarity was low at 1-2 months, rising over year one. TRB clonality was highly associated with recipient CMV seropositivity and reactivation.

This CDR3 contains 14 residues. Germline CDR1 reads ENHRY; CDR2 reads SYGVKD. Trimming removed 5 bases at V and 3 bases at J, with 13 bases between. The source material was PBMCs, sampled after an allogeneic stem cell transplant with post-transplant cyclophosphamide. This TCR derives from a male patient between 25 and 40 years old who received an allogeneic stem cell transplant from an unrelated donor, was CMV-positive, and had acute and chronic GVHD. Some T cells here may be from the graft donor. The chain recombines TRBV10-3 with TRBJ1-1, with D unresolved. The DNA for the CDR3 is TGTGCCATCAGTCCAGAGTGGGGAGACACTGAAGCTTTCTTT. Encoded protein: CAISPEWGDTEAFF.